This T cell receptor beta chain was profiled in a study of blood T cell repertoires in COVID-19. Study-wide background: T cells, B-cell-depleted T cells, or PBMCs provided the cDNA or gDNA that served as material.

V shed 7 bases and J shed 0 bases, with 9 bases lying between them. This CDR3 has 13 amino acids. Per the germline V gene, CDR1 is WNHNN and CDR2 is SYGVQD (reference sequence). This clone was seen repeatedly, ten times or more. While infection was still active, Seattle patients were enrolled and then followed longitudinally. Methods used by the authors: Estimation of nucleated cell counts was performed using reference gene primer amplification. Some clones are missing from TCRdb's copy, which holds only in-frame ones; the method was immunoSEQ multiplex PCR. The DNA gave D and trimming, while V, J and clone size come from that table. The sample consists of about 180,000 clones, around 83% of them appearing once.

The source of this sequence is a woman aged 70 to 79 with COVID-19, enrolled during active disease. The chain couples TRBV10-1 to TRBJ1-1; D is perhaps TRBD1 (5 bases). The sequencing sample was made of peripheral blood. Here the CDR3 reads CASNDRMNTEAFF. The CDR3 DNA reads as TGCGCCAGCAACGACAGAATGAACACTGAAGCTTTCTTT.